This TCR beta chain appears in the sequencing data of a study of PD-1 blockade in classical Hodgkin lymphoma. The overall study: Patients were treated with nivolumab at 3 mg/kg, and this was given intravenously every 2 weeks. Overall study results and limits: It was CD4+ TCR diversity, not CD8+, that rose significantly by C4D1.

TCRdb's copy holds only in-frame clones and misses some; the assay was immunoSEQ multiplex PCR. Found here are 65,000 to 95,000 clones, roughly 89% of them singletons; the top ten hold 22%. A single count supports this clone. Its antigen remains unknown. Every patient relapsed after autologous stem cell transplantation, and brentuximab vedotin exposure varied. Complete response, partial response or progressive disease constituted the best responses recorded. Trimming took 4 bases from V and 8 from J, leaving 9 bases between them. Germline V gene sequence: CDR1 SGHAT, CDR2 FQDESV (reference sequence). The CDR3 has 12 amino acids.

The TCR comes from a human donor with classical Hodgkin lymphoma. The sample was peripheral blood mononuclear cells (PBMCs), taken at baseline. The chain joins TRBV11-1 to TRBJ2-1, with D unresolved. CDR3 in amino acids: CASSSYLDEQFF. As DNA, the CDR3 is TGTGCCAGCAGCTCGTATCTCGATGAGCAGTTCTTC.